This paragraph reports one TCR beta chain. The sample comes from a study of shared clonotypes between healthy human individuals. This CDR3 contains 12 residues. V was pared by 7 bases and J by 2 bases, with 1 base of the junction left unmatched. From germline, CDR1 is WSHSY and CDR2 SAAADI. The input for sorted-subset replicate PCRs was 200 to 250 ng DNA, around 30,000 T cell genomes. Data came from immunoSEQ multiplex PCR; TCRdb stores just in-frame clones and leaves some out. Altogether 600,000 to 750,000 clones are present, 72% being singletons, with the ten largest covering roughly 1.8%. This TCR came from a young woman in good health. Sequencing input: memory CD4+ T cells sorted from blood. Stated subset: CD45RA-negative fraction. V usage is TRBV10-2 and J usage is TRBJ2-5; 7 nucleotides match TRBD1. The CDR3 sequence is CASKGQQETQYF. As DNA, the CDR3 is TGCGCCAGCAAGGGACAGCAAGAGACCCAGTACTTC.